Following are 7 T cell receptor beta chains from one sample sequenced in a study of response to subunit inactivated influenza vaccine. TCRdb reprocessed the RT-PCR reads with MiXCR, giving one entry per CDR3 protein. The sample lists hundreds of thousands of distinct CDR3 sequences, 15% to 17% occurring once. The starting material was PBMCs from blood, obtained about 11 days after vaccination. These receptors all stem from a man aged 50 or older who received an inactivated influenza vaccine.

There are many counts of this clonotype. The chain carries TRBV10-3 and TRBJ1-2, with 9 bases that match TRBD1. CDR3 length: 14 amino acids. Trimming at V came to 2 bases and at J to 5 bases, leaving 3 bases not matched to a gene. The V gene's germline CDR1 is ENHRY and CDR2 SYGVKD. The CDR3 reads CAISESGQGYGYTF. The CDR3 DNA reads TGTGCCATCAGTGAGAGCGGACAGGGGTATGGCTACACCTTC.

This sequence joins TRBV20-1 and TRBJ1-6; the D gene is possibly TRBD1 (5 bases). This CDR3 contains 12 residues. The germline CDR1 and CDR2 sequences are DFQATT and SNEGSKA (reference sequence). Trimming left V 6 bases short and J 8 bases short, with 11 bases between. As DNA, the CDR3 is TGCAGTGCCGGGACGGCCTATTCACCCCTCCACTTT. Protein sequence: CSAGTAYSPLHF.

The rearrangement joins TRBV5-1 to TRBJ2-3, with D possibly TRBD1 on 6 matching bases. This CDR3 has 14 amino acids. The V gene's germline CDR1 is SGHRS and CDR2 YFSETQ. The V end lost 4 bases, the J end lost 4 bases, and 13 bases lay between the germline ends. CDR3 residues: CASSPGQRADTQYF. CDR3 sequence (DNA): TGCGCCAGCAGCCCCGGACAGAGGGCAGATACGCAGTATTTT.

This clonotype was counted a few times. The chain carries TRBV6-2 or TRBV6-3 and TRBJ1-1, with 8 bases lining up with TRBD1. CDR3 length: 14 amino acids. The V segment lost 6 bases and the J segment 10 bases; nucleotides outside the gene matches: 13. Germline CDR1 reads MNHEY; CDR2 reads SVGEGT. The DNA for the CDR3 is TGTGCCAGCAGCCGAACGGGACAGGATATGGGAGCTTTCTTT. It codes for CASSRTGQDMGAFF.

This clonotype was seen only a few times. The rearrangement links TRBV4-3 to TRBJ2-4; no firm D call. CDR1 LGHNA and CDR2 YSLEER come from the germline V gene. The CDR3 spans 15 residues. Trimming removed 0 bases at V and 12 bases at J, with 18 bases between. The CDR3 region is CASSQDLELDGYQYF. DNA of the CDR3: TGCGCCAGCAGCCAAGATTTGGAGCTCGACGGTTATCAGTACTTC.

This clonotype was counted a few times. The chain has TRBV25-1 and TRBJ2-3; the D gene is possibly TRBD1 (6 bases). Germline V lookup: CDR1 MGHDK, CDR2 SYGVNS. The CDR3 contains 15 residues. V lost 3 bases and J 4 bases, leaving 14 bases between the germline ends. DNA of the CDR3: TGTGCCAGCAGTGAGTGGGGGAAGGGGGCAGATACGCAGTATTTT. Translating it yields CASSEWGKGADTQYF.

The chain carries TRBV18 and TRBJ1-4; no clear D. The CDR3 is 13 amino acids. Trimming removed 2 bases from V and 4 bases from J, with 5 bases in between. Germline V CDR1 and CDR2: KGHSH, LQKENI. Here the CDR3 DNA reads TGTGCCAGCTCACCAGGGCTTAATGAAAAACTGTTTTTT. Translation: CASSPGLNEKLFF. Using reference TRBV18 and TRBJ1-4 for the parts outside the CDR3, the full variable domain is NAGVMQNPRHLVRRRGQEARLRCSPMKGHSHVYWYRQLPEEGLKFMVYLQKENIIDESGMPKERFSAEFPKEGPSILRIQQVVRGDSAAYFCASSPGLNEKLFFGSGTQLSVL.